A single sample is the source of the 28 T cell receptor beta chains below, sequenced in a study of OX40 agonist ivuxolimab in advanced cancers. This table comes from immunoSEQ multiplex PCR, and its TCRdb copy is limited to in-frame clones, with some not included. The sample consists of more than 40,000 clones, around 90% of them appearing once. Source: CD4+ or CD8+ T cells sorted from blood, taken in a trial of the OX40 agonist ivuxolimab. The receptors come from an adult with an advanced solid tumor such as melanoma, head and neck, liver or kidney cancer.

This clone was seen just once. The V gene is TRBV7-2, the J gene TRBJ1-1, with TRBD1 matching over 9 bases. Germline lookup yields CDR1 SGHTA and CDR2 FQGNSA. The CDR3 has 14 residues. Germline trimming cut 5 bases from V and 3 bases from J; bases unmatched to any gene: 4. The CDR3 sequence: CASSPGTGHTEAFF. CDR3 sequence (DNA): TGTGCCAGCAGCCCCGGGACAGGGCACACTGAAGCTTTCTTT.

The chain employs TRBV7-6 and TRBJ2-1, with D tentatively TRBD2 (6 bases). Trimming stripped 0 bases from V and 4 bases from J, with 10 bases between. Per the germline V gene, CDR1 is SGHVS and CDR2 is FNYEAQ. The CDR3 covers 15 residues. CDR3 region: CASSLAPGGYNEQFF. The DNA of the CDR3 is TGTGCCAGCAGCTTAGCACCCGGAGGGTACAATGAGCAGTTCTTC. The full variable domain, its missing parts supplied by reference TRBV7-6 and TRBJ2-1, is GAGVSQSPRYKVTKRGQDVALRCDPISGHVSLYWYRQALGQGPEFLTYFNYEAQQDKSGLPNDRFSAERPEGSISTLTIQRTEQRDSAMYRCASSLAPGGYNEQFFGPGTRLTVL.

The chain has TRBV9 and TRBJ2-5; 8 nucleotides match TRBD2. The length of the CDR3 is 15 residues. Looked up from germline, CDR1 is SGDLS and CDR2 is YYNGEE. V lost 2 bases to trimming and J lost 3 bases; unmatched junction nucleotides: 6. The CDR3 loop is CASSVAGGGEETQYF. The CDR3 DNA reads TGTGCCAGCAGCGTGGCGGGGGGAGGAGAAGAGACCCAGTACTTC. Variable domain in full (rest from reference TRBV9 and TRBJ2-5): DSGVTQTPKHLITATGQRVTLRCSPRSGDLSVYWYQQSLDQGLQFLIQYYNGEERAKGNILERFSAQQFPDLHSELNLSSLELGDSALYFCASSVAGGGEETQYFGPGTRLLVL.

The chain combines TRBV5-7 with TRBJ1-1, with D hard to call. TRBV5-7 is reported as an ORF; its role is uncertain. This CDR3 contains 13 residues. V gave up 4 bases and J gave up 4 bases, with 11 bases separating them. In nucleotides, the CDR3 is TGTGCCAGCAGCCCCTCTCTGGGCACTGAAGCTTTCTTT. Translated, it gives CASSPSLGTEAFF.

This clone turned up a few times. The rearrangement links TRBV10-3 to TRBJ1-5; TRBD1 agrees at 7 bases. The germline gives CDR1 ENHRY, CDR2 SYGVKD. The CDR3 sequence is 13 residues long. J gave up 3 bases and V 9 bases, and 5 bases lay outside the gene matches. The DNA for the CDR3 is TGTGCCATAGCAGAGGGGGCCAATCAGCCCCAGCATTTT. Its translation is CAIAEGANQPQHF.

This rearrangement joins TRBV11-3 to TRBJ1-2; the match to TRBD1 covers 9 bases. CDR1 SGHNT and CDR2 YENEEA come from the germline V gene. The CDR3 consists of 14 residues. The V and J ends lost 5 bases and 4 bases, in that order; junction bases with no gene match: 5. In nucleotides, the CDR3 is TGTGCCAGCAGCCAACAGGGGGCTGGCTATGGCTACACCTTC. Its translation is CASSQQGAGYGYTF. The full variable domain, rest sourced from reference TRBV11-3 and TRBJ1-2, is EAGVVQSPRYKIIEKKQPVAFWCNPISGHNTLYWYLQNLGQGPELLIRYENEEAVDDSQLPKDRFSAERLKGVDSTLKIQPAELGDSAVYLCASSQQGAGYGYTFGSGTRLTVV.

This clone is a singleton in its sample. The genes are TRBV30 and TRBJ1-6, with 7 bases fitting TRBD1. J was trimmed by 8 bases and V by 2 bases; bases with no gene match: 6. The CDR3 extends over 14 amino acids. Germline V gene data show CDR1 as GTSNPN and CDR2 as SVGIG (reference sequence). The CDR3 DNA follows: TGTGCCTGGAGTTTTACGCAGGGGGATTCACCCCTCCACTTT. This codes for CAWSFTQGDSPLHF. Filled out from reference TRBV30 and TRBJ1-6, the complete variable domain reads SQTIHQWPATLVQPVGSPLSLECTVEGTSNPNLYWYRQAAGRGLQLLFYSVGIGQISSEVPQNLSASRPQDRQFILSSKKLLLSDSGFYLCAWSFTQGDSPLHFGNGTRLTVT.

The chain combines TRBV18 with TRBJ1-2, with D possibly TRBD1 on 6 matching bases. V lost 6 bases and J 8 bases, leaving 13 bases between the germline ends. Germline CDR1 and CDR2: KGHSH and LQKENI. This CDR3 has 12 residues. The CDR3 protein is CASSTGTGGYTF. The CDR3 bases are TGTGCCAGCTCCACAGGGACGGGGGGCTACACCTTC.

V and J are TRBV6-5 and TRBJ2-7; TRBD1 agrees at 9 bases. J gave up 4 bases and V 0 bases, and 4 bases lay outside the gene matches. Germline-derived CDR1 and CDR2 are MNHEY and SVGAGI. The CDR3 sequence is 15 residues long. For the CDR3, the DNA is TGTGCCAGCAGTTACTCAGGACAGGGGACATACGAGCAGTACTTC. Its translation: CASSYSGQGTYEQYF.

The V and J genes are TRBV2 and TRBJ1-5, with no clear D. The V and J ends lost 4 bases and 3 bases respectively, with 7 bases between them. Germline V gene lookup returns CDR1 SNHLY and CDR2 FYNNEI. This CDR3 comprises 13 residues. The CDR3 DNA follows: TGTGCCAGCAGTGTCCGGTACAATCAGCCCCAGCATTTT. Translated: CASSVRYNQPQHF. The whole variable domain, remainder taken from reference TRBV2 and TRBJ1-5, is EPEVTQTPSHQVTQMGQEVILRCVPISNHLYFYWYRQILGQKVEFLVSFYNNEISEKSEIFDDQFSVERPDGSNFTLKIRSTKLEDSAMYFCASSVRYNQPQHFGDGTRLSIL.

The J gene is TRBJ2-2, the V gene TRBV11-2; no definite D call. The CDR3 sequence is 15 residues long. V lost 6 bases to trimming and J lost 1 base, with 12 bases between them. From germline, CDR1 is SGHAT and CDR2 FQNNGV. The CDR3 DNA sequence: TGTGCCAGCAGTCCTTTGTACCTGAACACCGGGGAGCTGTTTTTT. Its protein product is CASSPLYLNTGELFF.

The chain uses TRBV12-5 and TRBJ1-5, with 7 bases aligning to TRBD1. Trimming cost V 1 base and J 5 bases; bases outside gene matches: 2. The germline CDR1 and CDR2 sequences are LGHNT and FRNRAP. The CDR3 has 14 residues. CDR3 DNA: TGTGCTAGTGGTTTGGGGCAGGGGGATCAGCCCCAGCATTTT. Translation gives CASGLGQGDQPQHF.

The chain joins TRBV2 to TRBJ1-1, with 7 nucleotides matching TRBD1. Germline V CDR1 and CDR2: SNHLY, FYNNEI. The CDR3 covers 15 residues. V shed 4 bases, J shed 4 bases, and the junction held 9 bases outside the gene matches. The CDR3 sequence: CASSVLGTAGTEAFF. In DNA form, the CDR3 reads TGTGCCAGCAGTGTCCTAGGGACAGCCGGCACTGAAGCTTTCTTT.

This chain uses TRBV4-3 with TRBJ1-2; D gene uncertain. Per the germline V gene, CDR1 is LGHNA and CDR2 is YSLEER. The CDR3 runs 15 residues. Trimming took 0 bases from V and 4 from J, leaving 12 bases between them. Here the CDR3 DNA reads TGCGCCAGCAGCCAAGATCGAGTAGGCTCCTATGGCTACACCTTC. This encodes CASSQDRVGSYGYTF.

This chain connects TRBV7-2 to TRBJ2-2; TRBD1 is a possible D gene (7 bases). V lost 5 bases, J lost 6 bases, and 16 bases lay in between. Germline V gives CDR1 SGHTA, CDR2 FQGNSA. CDR3 length: 15 amino acids. The CDR3 DNA follows: TGTGCCAGCAGCGCGCGCAGGGGGGACCCCGGGGAGCTGTTTTTT. Its translation is CASSARRGDPGELFF.

CDR3 nucleotide sequence: TGTGCCAGCAGTTTAATGCCGGGGGGGCAAGAGACCCAGTACTTC. Residues: CASSLMPGGQETQYF. This chain connects TRBV27 to TRBJ2-5; 8 nucleotides agree with TRBD2. Per germline, CDR1 MNHEY and CDR2 SMNVEV (reference sequence). This CDR3 region has 15 residues. The ends lost 2 bases at V and 2 bases at J; junction bases unmatched: 4.

The V gene is TRBV21-1, the J gene TRBJ2-5; the table's TRBD2 call for D was not verified on the DNA. TRBV21-1 represents a pseudogene. The CDR3 contains 18 residues. CDR3 residues: CASSNRRFGTEGQETQYF. CDR3 sequence (DNA): TGTGCCAGCAGCAACAGGCGCTTTGGGACTGAGGGCCAAGAGACCCAGTACTTC.

This chain links TRBV5-1 with TRBJ2-5; 14 positions match TRBD2. The closer fit of TRBJ2-7 to the DNA end suggests the J call may be wrong. The CDR3 has 18 amino acids. CDR1 SGHRS and CDR2 YFSETQ come from the germline V gene. The CDR3 sequence: CASSTGTSGGLSSYEQYF. For the CDR3, the DNA is TGCGCCAGCAGCACAGGGACTAGCGGGGGCCTAAGCTCCTACGAGCAGTACTTC.

This clone was seen just once. The rearrangement uses TRBV6-1 and TRBJ1-3; D remains unclear. This CDR3 contains 14 residues. Germline values: CDR1 MNHNS, CDR2 SASEGT. The V end was cut by 5 bases, the J end by 0 bases, with 8 bases between. CDR3 sequence: CASSSLSSGNTIYF. The CDR3, as DNA: TGTGCCAGCAGTTCTCTATCCTCTGGAAACACCATATATTTT.

The J gene is TRBJ1-1, the V gene TRBV10-3; D unresolved. Trimming removed 0 bases at V and 3 bases at J, with 5 bases between. The germline CDR1 and CDR2 sequences are ENHRY and SYGVKD. This CDR3 is 13 amino acids long. CDR3 coding DNA: TGTGCCATCAGTGAGTCGACCCACACTGAAGCTTTCTTT. Translation gives CAISESTHTEAFF.

The chain is built from TRBV14 and TRBJ2-3; no reliable D call. The CDR3 runs to 12 residues. Germline V CDR1 and CDR2: SGHDN, FVKESK. V shed 3 bases and J shed 10 bases, with 11 bases lying between them. In DNA, the CDR3 is TGTGCCAGCAGCCAGAACCCCCTAGCGCAGTATTTT. Amino acid sequence: CASSQNPLAQYF.

J is TRBJ2-2 and V is TRBV6-1; D remains ambiguous. Trimming took off 0 bases at V and 2 bases at J, with 7 bases between the two ends. CDR3 size: 15 residues. Germline V lookup: CDR1 MNHNS, CDR2 SASEGT. CDR3 nucleotide sequence: TGTGCCAGCAGTGAAGCGCATGACAACACCGGGGAGCTGTTTTTT. Amino acids: CASSEAHDNTGELFF.

Remarks on this clone: Mismatch with germline at one junction end may stem from a read error. J is TRBJ1-5 and V is TRBV7-8, with 7 nucleotides matching TRBD1. CDR3 size: 15 residues. The germline V gene has CDR1 SGHVS and CDR2 FQNEAQ. CDR3 region: CASSINTGAAQTQHF. CDR3 DNA: TGTGCCAGCAGCATTAATACAGGGGCGGCTCAGACCCAGCATTTT. Combining the CDR3 with reference TRBV7-8 and TRBJ1-5 gives the whole variable domain GAGVSQSPRYKVAKRGQDVALRCDPISGHVSLFWYQQALGQGPEFLTYFQNEAQLDKSGLPSDRFFAERPEGSVSTLKIQRTQQEDSAVYLCASSINTGAAQTQHFGDGTRLSIL.

The chain combines TRBV2 with TRBJ2-3, with 10 bases matching TRBD1. J lost 2 bases, V lost 7 bases, and 9 bases had no gene match. Looked up from germline, CDR1 is SNHLY and CDR2 is FYNNEI. This CDR3 comprises 16 residues. CDR3 region: CASTSTGGGPTDTQYF. Here the CDR3 DNA reads TGTGCCAGCACCTCGACAGGGGGCGGACCCACAGATACGCAGTATTTT.

J is TRBJ1-4 and V is TRBV10-2; D remains unclear. CDR3 length: 12 amino acids. V was shortened by 2 bases and J by 6 bases, with 4 bases between the two germline ends. Germline V lookup: CDR1 WSHSY, CDR2 SAAADI. DNA for the CDR3: TGCGCCAGCAGTGAGGTGGATGAAAAACTGTTTTTT. Amino acid sequence: CASSEVDEKLFF.

The V and J genes are TRBV6-1 and TRBJ1-3; a possible D gene is TRBD1 (6 bases). CDR3 length: 15 amino acids. The V gene lost 1 base and the J gene lost 9 bases, with 16 bases spanning the gap. The germline gives CDR1 MNHNS, CDR2 SASEGT. CDR3 sequence: CASSEVSGEVFTIYF. The CDR3 DNA is TGTGCCAGCAGTGAAGTATCAGGGGAGGTCTTCACCATATATTTT.

This rearrangement joins TRBV5-4 to TRBJ2-5; TRBD1 agrees at 7 bases. V was pared by 4 bases and J by 1 base, with 7 bases of the junction left unmatched. The CDR3 runs 15 residues. Germline V gene lookup returns CDR1 SGHNT and CDR2 YYREEE (reference sequence). The CDR3 region is CASSQTGLFQETQYF. The CDR3 DNA follows: TGTGCCAGCAGCCAGACAGGGTTATTCCAAGAGACCCAGTACTTC.

The rearrangement links TRBV16 to TRBJ1-2; TRBD1 aligns across 11 bases. The V gene's germline CDR1 is KGHSY and CDR2 FQNENV. The CDR3 length is 14 residues. Trimming removed 2 bases from V and 7 bases from J; junction bases left unmatched: 3. This chain's CDR3 is CASSQGQGAFGYTF. The CDR3 DNA sequence: TGTGCCAGCAGCCAAGGACAGGGGGCATTTGGCTACACCTTC.